The 25 T cell receptor beta chains below come from one sample, sequenced in a study of identical twins. MiXCR, applied by TCRdb to the 5' RACE reads, yields one record per CDR3 protein. The sample has roughly 1,500,000 distinct CDR3 sequences, roughly a third seen once. The sample was cord blood. These receptors originate from a newborn girl in good health.

This clonotype was counted a few times. J is TRBJ1-6 and V is TRBV6-6; TRBD1 aligns across 7 bases. V was clipped by 5 bases and J by 5 bases; unmatched bases: 6. Germline CDR1 and CDR2: MNHNY and SVGAGI (reference sequence). CDR3 length equals 15 residues. The CDR3 nucleotides read TGTGCCAGCAGTAGCCGGGACAGACATAATTCACCCCTCCACTTT. It encodes CASSSRDRHNSPLHF.

The sample holds many counts of this clonotype. This sequence joins TRBV12-3 or TRBV12-4 and TRBJ2-7; 11 nucleotides align to TRBD1. The CDR3 loop spans 14 amino acids. V gave up 6 bases and J gave up 3 bases; unmatched junction bases: 4. CDR3 loop: CASRSGTGGYEQYF. Written as DNA, the CDR3 is TGTGCCAGCAGATCCGGGACAGGGGGCTACGAGCAGTACTTC.

V usage is TRBV12-3 or TRBV12-4 and J usage is TRBJ1-5; TRBD1 agrees at 7 bases. This CDR3 comprises 18 residues. Trimming cost V 3 bases and J 0 bases; bases outside gene matches: 11. The CDR3 is CASSFVAGGRYSNQPQHF. CDR3 nucleotides: TGTGCCAGCAGTTTCGTGGCAGGGGGTCGTTATAGCAATCAGCCCCAGCATTTT.

The chain recombines TRBV13 with TRBJ2-3; 10 bases map to TRBD2. The CDR3 spans 16 residues. Germline CDR1 reads PRHDT; CDR2 reads FYEKMQ (reference sequence). Trimming at V came to 5 bases and at J to 4 bases, leaving 9 bases not matched to a gene. The DNA of the CDR3 is TGTGCCAGCAGCCCCCGAGCTAGCGGGGGTGCAGATACGCAGTATTTT. This codes for CASSPRASGGADTQYF.

The rearrangement links TRBV28 to TRBJ1-5, with D perhaps TRBD1 (6 bases). Deletions cut 6 bases from V and 5 bases from J, with 14 bases between. The CDR3 has 14 amino acids. The germline gives CDR1 MDHEN, CDR2 SYDVKM. The CDR3 loop reads CASRTGSPYQPQHF. In DNA, the CDR3 is TGTGCCAGCAGAACAGGGTCCCCCTATCAGCCCCAGCATTTT.

Turning to this clonotype: This clone may be a read error of a much larger clone one base away. This rearrangement joins TRBV20-1 to TRBJ2-3, with a weak D call TRBD2 (6 bases). This CDR3 comprises 12 residues. The germline gives CDR1 DFQATT, CDR2 SNEGSKA (reference sequence). The CDR3 spells CRIAVFPDTRYF. The CDR3 DNA reads as TGCAGGATAGCGGTTTTTCCAGATACGCGGTATTTT.

On this clonotype itself: This may arise from a read error, as a much more abundant clone is one base away. The chain employs TRBV28 and TRBJ1-5, with 7 nucleotides matching TRBD1. CDR1 is MDHEN and CDR2 is SYDVKM in the germline V gene. The CDR3 runs to 15 residues. The DNA of the CDR3 is TGTGCCAGCAGTCCTGGGACAGCCTTAAATCAGCTCCAGCATTTT. This gives the protein CASSPGTALNQLQHF.

There are a few counts of this clonotype. The CDR3 coding sequence is TGTGCCAGCAGCTTAGCGCTAAAAAGGACTAGCGGGAGTGGGTATCCCAATGAGCAGTTCTTC. Protein sequence: CASSLALKRTSGSGYPNEQFF. This chain connects TRBV11-1 to TRBJ2-1, with 13 bases that match TRBD2. The germline gives CDR1 SGHAT, CDR2 FQDESV (reference sequence). Losses at the gene ends were 0 bases for V and 6 bases for J; bases not matched to a gene: 17. The CDR3 covers 21 residues.

This clonotype was recorded many times. This chain uses TRBV5-1 with TRBJ1-1; tentatively, D is TRBD1 (5 bases). Germline V lookup: CDR1 SGHRS, CDR2 YFSETQ. There are 14 residues in the CDR3. V lost 0 bases, J lost 1 base, and 7 bases lay in between. As DNA, the CDR3 is TGCGCCAGCAGCTTGGCCGGGGGGAACACTGAAGCTTTCTTT. It specifies CASSLAGGNTEAFF.

This clonotype was seen a handful of times. The rearrangement joins TRBV11-2 to TRBJ2-3; D is uncertain. V was pared by 6 bases and J by 4 bases, with 8 bases between. This CDR3 spans 12 amino acids. From germline, CDR1 is SGHAT and CDR2 FQNNGV. Here the CDR3 DNA reads TGTGCCAGCAGACCCAGCGCAGATACGCAGTATTTT. Protein: CASRPSADTQYF.

Notes on this clonotype: Germline is not matched at one junction end, which may reflect a read error. V usage is TRBV5-8 and J usage is TRBJ2-3; 12 bases fit TRBD2. The CDR3 is made up of 18 amino acids. Germline V gene lookup returns CDR1 SGHTS and CDR2 YDEGEE. CDR3 nucleotide sequence: TGTGCTAGCAGCTTGGTATTTTGGCTAGCGGGGGGGACAGATACGCAGTATTTT. Residues: CASSLVFWLAGGTDTQYF.

The chain combines TRBV28 with TRBJ2-6; D is uncertain. This CDR3 has 17 amino acids. V lost 4 bases to trimming and J lost 0 bases, with 13 bases between them. Germline CDR1 is MDHEN and CDR2 is SYDVKM. The CDR3 spells CASSSQRSRSGANVLTF. CDR3 DNA: TGTGCCAGCAGTTCGCAGAGGAGCCGCTCTGGGGCCAACGTCCTGACTTTC.

This clonotype came up once. This may be a read error, as it is one base from a much larger clone. The chain links TRBV10-3 to TRBJ2-7, with a weak D call TRBD1 (5 bases). The CDR3 runs to 15 residues. Trimming took off 4 bases at V and 7 bases at J, with 20 bases between the two ends. CDR1 and CDR2 from the germline V gene are ENHRY and SYGVKD. The CDR3 region has the DNA TGTGCCATCAGTGCCACGACAGTTCGGCACGATGAGCAGTACTTC. The encoded protein is CAISATTVRHDEQYF.

V gene TRBV2 combines with J gene TRBJ2-5, with TRBD1 matching 7 bases. Near its end, the DNA agrees better with TRBJ2-7, so the J call may be wrong. Germline V gene lookup returns CDR1 SNHLY and CDR2 FYNNEI. CDR3 length: 14 amino acids. The CDR3 protein is CASRPSTGQSEQYF. DNA of the CDR3: TGTGCCAGCAGACCGTCGACAGGGCAAAGCGAGCAGTACTTC.

The chain uses TRBV6-1 and TRBJ2-2; 9 nucleotides match TRBD2. This CDR3 is built from 15 residues. The V and J ends lost 4 bases and 4 bases, in that order; junction bases with no gene match: 4. In germline, CDR1 is MNHNS, CDR2 SASEGT. As DNA, the CDR3 is TGTGCCAGCAGTGTTCTAGCGGGGATCACCGGGGAGCTGTTTTTT. This encodes CASSVLAGITGELFF.

The chain joins TRBV12-3 or TRBV12-4 to TRBJ2-2; the match to TRBD2 covers 7 bases. This CDR3 is built from 15 residues. Trimming took 0 bases from V and 8 from J; bases not matched to a gene: 6. CDR3 sequence: CASSLAGGPVGELFF. The CDR3 nucleotides are TGTGCCAGCAGTTTAGCGGGAGGGCCCGTGGGGGAGCTGTTTTTT.

The chain employs TRBV6-6 and TRBJ2-4; no reliable D call. The closer fit of TRBJ2-7 to the DNA end suggests the J call may be wrong. From germline, CDR1 is MNHNY and CDR2 SVGAGI (reference sequence). CDR3 length equals 14 residues. CDR3 nucleotide sequence: TGTGCCAGCAGTTACTCGAATGGACCCTACGAGCAGTACTTC. It yields the protein CASSYSNGPYEQYF.

This chain joins TRBV6-1 and TRBJ2-7; D is possibly TRBD1 or TRBD2 (5 bases each). Trimming removed 6 bases at V and 4 bases at J, with 10 bases between. The CDR3 covers 12 residues. The V gene's germline CDR1 is MNHNS and CDR2 SASEGT. This CDR3 reads CASSRWGYEQYF. CDR3 bases: TGTGCCAGCAGCCGCTGGGGGTACGAGCAGTACTTC.

This clonotype was found many times. The chain is built from TRBV12-3 or TRBV12-4 and TRBJ1-4, with D unresolved. This CDR3 has 12 amino acids. Trimming cost V 2 bases and J 6 bases, with 4 bases left between them. This chain's CDR3 is CASSLTDEKLFF. CDR3 sequence (DNA): TGTGCCAGCAGTTTAACAGATGAAAAACTGTTTTTT.

The rearrangement links TRBV20-1 to TRBJ2-5; TRBD2 aligns across 7 bases. The J call may be in error: the DNA end matches TRBJ2-7 better. This CDR3 region has 13 residues. Germline V lookup: CDR1 DFQATT, CDR2 SNEGSKA (reference sequence). CDR3 nucleotide sequence: TGCAGTGCCATAGCGGGTTACTCCTACGAGCAGTACTTC. Protein product: CSAIAGYSYEQYF.

The V gene is TRBV20-1, the J gene TRBJ2-2, with D possibly matching TRBD2 (7 bases). V lost 1 base to trimming and J lost 4 bases, with 10 bases between them. The CDR3 contains 14 residues. In germline, CDR1 is DFQATT, CDR2 SNEGSKA (reference sequence). In DNA, the CDR3 is TGCAGTGCTAGAGCGGGGGGCCCCACCGGGGAGCTGTTTTTT. This gives the protein CSARAGGPTGELFF.

The J gene is TRBJ1-4, the V gene TRBV5-6; D gene ambiguous. V was pared by 2 bases and J by 14 bases, with 16 bases between. This CDR3 region has 13 residues. CDR1 SGHDT and CDR2 YYEEEE come from the germline V gene. The CDR3, as DNA: TGTGCCAGCAGCTTACAAACTATGGGTCGTCTGTTTTTT. Translation: CASSLQTMGRLFF.

V is TRBV5-8 and J is TRBJ2-5; TRBD1 might be the D (6 bases). CDR1 SGHTS and CDR2 YDEGEE come from the germline V gene. The V and J ends lost 0 bases and 11 bases respectively, with 11 bases between them. There are 12 residues in the CDR3. CDR3: CASSLVRQGQYF. The CDR3 bases are TGTGCCAGCAGCTTGGTCCGTCAGGGGCAGTACTTC.

The chain has TRBV11-2 and TRBJ1-3; D is uncertain. V gave up 5 bases and J gave up 0 bases, with 14 bases separating them. The CDR3 has 16 amino acids. Germline-derived CDR1 and CDR2 are SGHAT and FQNNGV. The CDR3 DNA reads TGTGCCAGCAGCACAATATACAAGGGCTCTGGAAACACCATATATTTT. As protein: CASSTIYKGSGNTIYF.

This clonotype appeared a few times. The chain recombines TRBV2 with TRBJ2-1; no clear D. Germline loops: CDR1 SNHLY, CDR2 FYNNEI. V lost 7 bases to trimming and J lost 6 bases, with 16 bases between them. The CDR3 is 14 amino acids. The CDR3 coding sequence is TGTGCCAGCATTACAGACGCAGCCCCCAATGAGCAGTTCTTC. This translates into CASITDAAPNEQFF.